One sample yielded the 18 T cell receptor beta chains listed below, sequenced in a study of T cells after yellow fever vaccination. Using its own MiXCR run on the 5' RACE reads, TCRdb lists one record per CDR3 protein. The repertoire holds about 74,000 distinct CDR3 sequences, with approximately 7.7% as singletons. The sample here was CD8+ T cells sorted from PBMCs, taken 5 to 6 days after the first yellow fever vaccination. The receptors derive from a man younger than 35 who received the YFV17D yellow fever vaccine.

This clonotype occurred many times. The chain is built from TRBV29-1 and TRBJ2-1; D may be TRBD1 or TRBD2 (7 bases each). V lost 7 bases and J lost 6, with 19 bases in between. Germline loops: CDR1 SQVTM, CDR2 ANQGSEA. This CDR3 is built from 14 residues. CDR3 residues: CSAQGGALPNEQFF. The CDR3 region has the DNA TGCAGCGCCCAGGGGGGGGCCCTTCCCAATGAGCAGTTCTTC.

The chain carries TRBV29-1 and TRBJ2-3, with D perhaps assigned TRBD1 or TRBD2 (5 bases each). Germline V gene data show CDR1 as SQVTM and CDR2 as ANQGSEA. V lost 0 bases and J lost 2, with 30 bases in between. This CDR3 has 21 amino acids. In DNA, the CDR3 is TGCAGCGTTGAAGATGGGGAAGCTCGAGGGGTGCGGAGAAGGGACACAGATACGCAGTATTTT. Protein: CSVEDGEARGVRRRDTDTQYF.

This clonotype was found a few times. The chain's CDR3 is CASSLVRTGSSGANVLTF. DNA for the CDR3: TGCGCCAGCAGCTTGGTTAGGACAGGGAGCTCTGGGGCCAACGTCCTGACTTTC. The genes are TRBV5-1 and TRBJ2-6, with 8 bases matching TRBD1. Germline trimming cut 0 bases from V and 0 bases from J; bases unmatched to any gene: 5. The CDR3 has 18 residues. Germline CDR1 is SGHRS and CDR2 is YFSETQ.

This clonotype was recorded many times. The chain carries TRBV11-3 and TRBJ2-1; TRBD1 is a possible D gene (6 bases). Germline CDR1 is SGHNT and CDR2 is YENEEA. V lost 5 bases and J lost 4, with 18 bases in between. This CDR3 region has 16 residues. The CDR3, as DNA: TGTGCCAGCAGCCCACAGGGAGAGGACGGTTACAATGAGCAGTTCTTC. It codes for CASSPQGEDGYNEQFF.

This clonotype was recorded a few times. This chain joins TRBV27 and TRBJ2-3; D is perhaps TRBD1 (5 bases). Germline loops: CDR1 MNHEY, CDR2 SMNVEV (reference sequence). The CDR3 contains 15 residues. V lost 7 bases and J lost 3, with 17 bases in between. This chain's CDR3 is CASKWGSGLTDTQYF. The CDR3 nucleotides are TGTGCCAGCAAGTGGGGCTCGGGTTTGACAGATACGCAGTATTTT.

This clonotype was recorded many times. The chain employs TRBV5-1 and TRBJ2-7; 11 bases line up with TRBD2. This CDR3 has 14 residues. Per the germline V gene, CDR1 is SGHRS and CDR2 is YFSETQ. Losses at the gene ends were 9 bases for V and 0 bases for J; bases not matched to a gene: 5. CDR3 sequence (DNA): TGCGCCACCAAACTAGCGGGGGCCTCCTACGAGCAGTACGTC. Residues: CATKLAGASYEQYV.

This clonotype was counted only a few times. The genes are TRBV6-5 and TRBJ2-7, with D maybe TRBD2 (5 bases). Germline values: CDR1 MNHEY, CDR2 SVGAGI. This CDR3 region has 13 residues. Trimming shortened V by 2 bases and J by 6 bases, and 11 bases separated the two germline ends. The CDR3 loop is CASSYGRGGEQYF. DNA of the CDR3: TGTGCCAGCAGTTACGGGAGAGGAGGCGAGCAGTACTTC.

For this clonotype: This may stem from a read error, because a much larger clone lies one nucleotide away. The genes are TRBV19 and TRBJ2-3; D uncertain. V gave up 1 base and J gave up 11 bases, with 10 bases separating them. From germline, CDR1 is LNHDA and CDR2 SQIVND (reference sequence). This CDR3 comprises 12 residues. Here the CDR3 reads CASSIGTVEQYF. The CDR3, as DNA: TGTGCCAGTAGTATAGGCACTGTGGAGCAGTATTTT.

This clonotype was counted many times. This chain uses TRBV28 with TRBJ2-7; D possibly corresponds to TRBD1 (6 bases). Trimming shortened V by 3 bases and J by 3 bases, and 12 bases separated the two germline ends. This CDR3 is 14 amino acids long. Per the germline V gene, CDR1 is MDHEN and CDR2 is SYDVKM. CDR3 coding DNA: TGTGCCAGCAGTTTTACTAGGGGGTTCTACGAGCAGTACGTC. Translated, it gives CASSFTRGFYEQYV.

This clonotype was detected many times. This chain connects TRBV4-3 to TRBJ2-1; D is ambiguous. The germline CDR1 and CDR2 sequences are LGHNA and YSLEER. The ends were cut back, 1 base at V and 4 bases at J, with 11 bases in the middle. The CDR3 runs 15 residues. The CDR3 reads CASSQGLTWYNEQFF. CDR3 sequence (DNA): TGCGCCAGCAGCCAAGGGCTAACATGGTACAATGAGCAGTTCTTC.

The sample holds a few counts of this clonotype. The chain carries TRBV7-8 and TRBJ2-2; no firm D call. The length of the CDR3 is 18 residues. The germline gives CDR1 SGHVS, CDR2 FQNEAQ. The V end lost 3 bases, the J end lost 6 bases, and 23 bases lay between the germline ends. CDR3 nucleotides: TGTGCCAGCAGCTTGCCCAAGCTGCCTAGGTCGGGTGCCGGGGAGCTGTTTTTT. This encodes CASSLPKLPRSGAGELFF.

Only a few counts were recorded for this clonotype. The rearrangement uses TRBV13 and TRBJ2-1, with D tentatively TRBD2 (6 bases). CDR3 length: 15 amino acids. V lost 0 bases and J 9 bases, leaving 15 bases between the germline ends. In germline, CDR1 is PRHDT, CDR2 FYEKMQ (reference sequence). The CDR3 spells CASSLGGTDEGEQFF. CDR3 nucleotide sequence: TGTGCCAGCAGCTTAGGCGGGACTGACGAGGGTGAGCAGTTCTTC.

CDR3 sequence: CASSLSITSGTYEQYF. The CDR3 DNA reads as TGTGCCAGCAGTTTATCGATAACTAGCGGCACCTACGAGCAGTACTTC. The V gene is TRBV27, the J gene TRBJ2-7, with 8 nucleotides matching TRBD2. After removal of 0 bases from V and 2 bases from J, the junction contained 6 bases not matched to a gene. CDR3 length: 16 amino acids. In germline, CDR1 is MNHEY, CDR2 SMNVEV (reference sequence).

This clonotype was counted ten times or more. This chain uses TRBV7-6 with TRBJ2-3; perhaps TRBD1 as D (5 bases). The CDR3 sequence is 16 residues long. Germline-derived CDR1 and CDR2 are SGHVS and FNYEAQ. Trimming took 5 bases from V and 0 from J, leaving 15 bases between them. In DNA form, the CDR3 reads TGTGCCAGCAGCCTTCGACAGACCCTCAGCACAGATACGCAGTATTTT. Residues: CASSLRQTLSTDTQYF.

V usage is TRBV4-1 and J usage is TRBJ2-3; D is ambiguous. Germline V gene sequence: CDR1 MGHRA, CDR2 YSYEKL. V was clipped by 0 bases and J by 0 bases, with 10 bases between them. CDR3 length: 16 residues. CDR3 in amino acids: CASSQEYRVSTDTQYF. DNA of the CDR3: TGCGCCAGCAGCCAAGAATATCGCGTTAGCACAGATACGCAGTATTTT.

This clonotype was counted only a few times. CDR3 in amino acids: CSVRGGDWSSGNTIYF. The CDR3 coding sequence is TGCAGCGTCCGGGGGGGGGACTGGAGCTCTGGAAACACCATATATTTT. The gene calls are TRBV29-1 and TRBJ1-3; weak D call: TRBD1 (5 bases). This CDR3 has 16 amino acids. V dropped 6 bases and J dropped 0 bases, with 18 bases sitting between them. Germline V gene sequence: CDR1 SQVTM, CDR2 ANQGSEA.

The chain employs TRBV5-6 and TRBJ2-1; D remains unclear. Germline-derived CDR1 and CDR2 are SGHDT and YYEEEE. The CDR3 contains 13 residues. V was cut by 2 bases and J by 8 bases, with 11 bases left in between. Here the CDR3 reads CASSFWPIDEQFF. CDR3 DNA: TGTGCCAGCAGCTTTTGGCCCATCGATGAGCAGTTCTTC.

This clonotype showed up just a few times. J is TRBJ2-3 and V is TRBV5-5; TRBD2 matches at 7 bases. The CDR3 extends over 15 amino acids. Losses at the gene ends were 3 bases for V and 8 bases for J; bases not matched to a gene: 12. Germline assignment: CDR1 SGHKS and CDR2 YYEKEE (reference sequence). This CDR3 reads CASSSPGLMRGTQYF. CDR3 bases: TGTGCCAGCAGCTCACCGGGACTAATGCGAGGTACGCAGTATTTT.